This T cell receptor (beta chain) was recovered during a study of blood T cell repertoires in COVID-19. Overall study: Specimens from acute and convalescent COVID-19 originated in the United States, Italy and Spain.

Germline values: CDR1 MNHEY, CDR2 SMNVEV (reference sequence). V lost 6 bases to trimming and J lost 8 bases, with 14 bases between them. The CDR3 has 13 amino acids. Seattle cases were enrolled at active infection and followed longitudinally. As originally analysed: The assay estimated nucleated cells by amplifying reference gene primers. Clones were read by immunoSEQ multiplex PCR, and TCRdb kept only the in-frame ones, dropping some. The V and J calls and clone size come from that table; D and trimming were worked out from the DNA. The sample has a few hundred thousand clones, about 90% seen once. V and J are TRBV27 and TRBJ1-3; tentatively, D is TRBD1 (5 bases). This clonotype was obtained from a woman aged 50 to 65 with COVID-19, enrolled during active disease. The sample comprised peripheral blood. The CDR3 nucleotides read TGTGCCAGCAGCGAAAGGGGAGGGGACACCATATATTTT. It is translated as CASSERGGDTIYF.